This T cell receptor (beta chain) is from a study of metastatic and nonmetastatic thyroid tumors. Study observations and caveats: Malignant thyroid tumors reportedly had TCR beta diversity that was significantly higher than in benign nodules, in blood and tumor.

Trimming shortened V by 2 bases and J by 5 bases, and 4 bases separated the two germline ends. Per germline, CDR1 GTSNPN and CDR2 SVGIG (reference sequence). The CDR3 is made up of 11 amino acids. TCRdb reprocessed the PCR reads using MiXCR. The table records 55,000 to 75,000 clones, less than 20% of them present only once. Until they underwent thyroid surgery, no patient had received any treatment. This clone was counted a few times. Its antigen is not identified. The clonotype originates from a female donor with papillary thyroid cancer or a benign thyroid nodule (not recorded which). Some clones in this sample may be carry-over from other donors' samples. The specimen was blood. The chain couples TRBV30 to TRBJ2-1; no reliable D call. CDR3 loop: CAWSSHNEQFF. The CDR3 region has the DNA TGTGCCTGGAGTAGTCACAATGAGCAGTTCTTC. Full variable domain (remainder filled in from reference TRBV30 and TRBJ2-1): SQTIHQWPATLVQPVGSPLSLECTVEGTSNPNLYWYRQAAGRGLQLLFYSVGIGQISSEVPQNLSASRPQDRQFILSSKKLLLSDSGFYLCAWSSHNEQFFGPGTRLTVL.